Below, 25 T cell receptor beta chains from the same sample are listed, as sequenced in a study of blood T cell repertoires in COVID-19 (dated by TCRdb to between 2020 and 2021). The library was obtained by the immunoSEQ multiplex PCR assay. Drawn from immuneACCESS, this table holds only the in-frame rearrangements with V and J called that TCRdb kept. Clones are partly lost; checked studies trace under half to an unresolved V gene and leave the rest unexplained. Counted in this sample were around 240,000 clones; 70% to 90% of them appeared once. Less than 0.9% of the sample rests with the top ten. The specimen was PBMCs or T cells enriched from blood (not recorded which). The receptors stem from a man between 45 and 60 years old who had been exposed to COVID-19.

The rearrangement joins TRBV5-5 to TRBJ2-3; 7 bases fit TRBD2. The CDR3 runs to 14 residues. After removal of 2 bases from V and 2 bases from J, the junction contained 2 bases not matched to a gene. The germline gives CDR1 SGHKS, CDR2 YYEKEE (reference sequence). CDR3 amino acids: CASSLAGPTDTQYF. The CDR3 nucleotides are TGTGCCAGCAGCTTAGCGGGACCCACAGATACGCAGTATTTT.

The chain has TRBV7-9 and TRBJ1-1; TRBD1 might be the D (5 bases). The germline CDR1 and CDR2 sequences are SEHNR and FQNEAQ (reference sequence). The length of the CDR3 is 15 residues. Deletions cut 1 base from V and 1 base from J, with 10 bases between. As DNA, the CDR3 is TGTGCCAGCAGCTTAGACAGGTCGACGAACACTGAAGCTTTCTTT. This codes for CASSLDRSTNTEAFF.

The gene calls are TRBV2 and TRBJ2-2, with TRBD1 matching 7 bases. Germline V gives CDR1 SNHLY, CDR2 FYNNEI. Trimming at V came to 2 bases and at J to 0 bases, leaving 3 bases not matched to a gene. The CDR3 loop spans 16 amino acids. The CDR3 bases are TGTGCCAGCAGTGAACTGGGGACAGCGAACACCGGGGAGCTGTTTTTT. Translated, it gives CASSELGTANTGELFF.

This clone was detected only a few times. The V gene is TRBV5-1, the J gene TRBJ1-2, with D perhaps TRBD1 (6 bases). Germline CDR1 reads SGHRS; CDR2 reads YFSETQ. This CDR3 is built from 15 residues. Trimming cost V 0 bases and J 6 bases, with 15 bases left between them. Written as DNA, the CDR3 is TGCGCCAGCAGCTTGGACCTGACCCAGGGGAATGGCTACACCTTC. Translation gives CASSLDLTQGNGYTF.

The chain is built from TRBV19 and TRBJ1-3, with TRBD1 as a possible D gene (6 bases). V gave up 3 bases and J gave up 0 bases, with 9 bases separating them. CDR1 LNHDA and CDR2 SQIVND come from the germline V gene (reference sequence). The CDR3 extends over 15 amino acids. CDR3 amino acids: CASSMGRGSGNTIYF. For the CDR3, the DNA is TGTGCCAGTAGTATGGGCAGGGGCTCTGGAAACACCATATATTTT.

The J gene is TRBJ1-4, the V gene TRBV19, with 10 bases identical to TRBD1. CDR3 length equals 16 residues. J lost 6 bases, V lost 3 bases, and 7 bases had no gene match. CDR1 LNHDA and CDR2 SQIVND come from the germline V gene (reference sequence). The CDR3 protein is CASSISGQGLDEKLFF. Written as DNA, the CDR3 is TGTGCCAGTAGTATTTCGGGACAGGGGTTAGATGAAAAACTGTTTTTT.

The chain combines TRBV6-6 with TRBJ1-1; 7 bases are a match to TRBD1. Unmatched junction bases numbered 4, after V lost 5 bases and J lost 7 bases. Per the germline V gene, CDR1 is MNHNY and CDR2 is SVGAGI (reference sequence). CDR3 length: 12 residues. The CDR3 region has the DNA TGTGCCAGCAGTCGACAGGGAGGTGAAGCTTTCTTT. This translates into CASSRQGGEAFF.

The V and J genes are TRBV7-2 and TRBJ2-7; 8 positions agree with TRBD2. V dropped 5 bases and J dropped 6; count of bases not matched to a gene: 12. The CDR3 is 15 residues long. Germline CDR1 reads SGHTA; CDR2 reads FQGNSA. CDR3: CASSPERGRAREQYF. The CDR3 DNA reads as TGTGCCAGCAGCCCGGAGCGGGGGAGGGCACGCGAGCAGTACTTC.

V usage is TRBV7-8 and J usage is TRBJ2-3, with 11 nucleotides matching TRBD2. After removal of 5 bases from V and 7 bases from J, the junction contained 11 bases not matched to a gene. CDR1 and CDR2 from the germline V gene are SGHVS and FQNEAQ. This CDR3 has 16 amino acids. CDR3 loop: CASSIYLAGGGYTQYF. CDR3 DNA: TGTGCCAGCAGCATATACCTAGCGGGGGGCGGGTATACGCAGTATTTT. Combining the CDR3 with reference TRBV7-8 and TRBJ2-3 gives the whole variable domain GAGVSQSPRYKVAKRGQDVALRCDPISGHVSLFWYQQALGQGPEFLTYFQNEAQLDKSGLPSDRFFAERPEGSVSTLKIQRTQQEDSAVYLCASSIYLAGGGYTQYFGPGTRLTVL.

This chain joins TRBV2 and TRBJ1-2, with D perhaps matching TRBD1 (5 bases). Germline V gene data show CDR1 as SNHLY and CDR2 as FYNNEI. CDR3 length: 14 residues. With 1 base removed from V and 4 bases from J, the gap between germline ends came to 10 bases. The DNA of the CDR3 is TGTGCCAGCAGTGAAGAGACAGTCTTCTATGGCTACACCTTC. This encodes CASSEETVFYGYTF.

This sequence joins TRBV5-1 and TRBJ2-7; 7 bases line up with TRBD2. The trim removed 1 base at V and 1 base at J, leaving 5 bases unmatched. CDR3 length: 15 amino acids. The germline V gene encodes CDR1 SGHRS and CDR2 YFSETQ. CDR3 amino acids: CASSLTLAESYEQYF. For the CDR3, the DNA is TGCGCCAGCAGCTTGACTCTAGCGGAATCCTACGAGCAGTACTTC. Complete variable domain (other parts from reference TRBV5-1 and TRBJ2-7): KAGVTQTPRYLIKTRGQQVTLSCSPISGHRSVSWYQQTPGQGLQFLFEYFSETQRNKGNFPGRFSGRQFSNSRSEMNVSTLELGDSALYLCASSLTLAESYEQYFGPGTRLTVT.

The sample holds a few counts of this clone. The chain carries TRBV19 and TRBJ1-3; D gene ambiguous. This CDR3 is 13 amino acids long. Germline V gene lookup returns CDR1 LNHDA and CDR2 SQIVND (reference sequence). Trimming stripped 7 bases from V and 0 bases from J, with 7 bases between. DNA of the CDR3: TGTGCCAGTACCGTGAGCTCTGGAAACACCATATATTTT. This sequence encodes CASTVSSGNTIYF.

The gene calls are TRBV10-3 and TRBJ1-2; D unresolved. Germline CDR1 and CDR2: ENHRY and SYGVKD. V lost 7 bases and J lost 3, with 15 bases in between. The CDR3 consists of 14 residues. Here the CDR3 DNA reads TGTGCCATCACCCCGATCCCCGAGGACTATGGCTACACCTTC. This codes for CAITPIPEDYGYTF.

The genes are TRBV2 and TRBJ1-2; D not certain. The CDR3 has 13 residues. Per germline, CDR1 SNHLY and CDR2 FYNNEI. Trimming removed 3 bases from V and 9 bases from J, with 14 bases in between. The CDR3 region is CASSDDNSGSYTF. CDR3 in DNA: TGTGCCAGCAGTGACGACAATTCCGGCAGCTACACCTTC.

The CDR3 loop reads CASSYSPGRNTEAFF. CDR3 nucleotides: TGTGCCAGCAGTTACTCGCCGGGTCGGAACACTGAAGCTTTCTTT. The chain combines TRBV6-5 with TRBJ1-1; no definite D call. The V gene's germline CDR1 is MNHEY and CDR2 SVGAGI. CDR3 size: 15 residues. V lost 0 bases and J 1 base, leaving 9 bases between the germline ends.

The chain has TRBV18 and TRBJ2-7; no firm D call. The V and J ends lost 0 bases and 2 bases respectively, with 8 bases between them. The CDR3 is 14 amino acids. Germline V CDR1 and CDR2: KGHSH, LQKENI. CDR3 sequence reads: CASSPPSRTYEQYF. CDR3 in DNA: TGTGCCAGCTCACCACCGAGCAGGACCTACGAGCAGTACTTC.

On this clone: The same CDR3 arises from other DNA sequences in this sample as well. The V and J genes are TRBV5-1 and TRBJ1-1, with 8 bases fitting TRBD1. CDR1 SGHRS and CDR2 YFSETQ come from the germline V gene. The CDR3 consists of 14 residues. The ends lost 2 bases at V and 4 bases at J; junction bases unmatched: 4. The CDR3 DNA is TGCGCCAGCAGCTTTCAGGGGGCAGGCACTGAAGCTTTCTTT. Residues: CASSFQGAGTEAFF.

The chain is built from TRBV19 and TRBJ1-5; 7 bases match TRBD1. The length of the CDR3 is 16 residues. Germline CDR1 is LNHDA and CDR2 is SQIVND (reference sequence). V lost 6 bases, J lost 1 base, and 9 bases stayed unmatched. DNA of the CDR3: TGTGCCAGTAGAAGGACAGGTTCCATAAGCAATCAGCCCCAGCATTTT. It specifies CASRRTGSISNQPQHF.

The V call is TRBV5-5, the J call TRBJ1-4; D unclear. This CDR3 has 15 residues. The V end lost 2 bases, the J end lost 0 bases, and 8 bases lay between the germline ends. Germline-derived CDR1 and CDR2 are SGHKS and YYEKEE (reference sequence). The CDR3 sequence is CASSFWPTTNEKLFF. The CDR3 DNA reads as TGTGCCAGCAGCTTTTGGCCAACAACTAATGAAAAACTGTTTTTT.

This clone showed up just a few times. CDR3 DNA: TGTGCCAGCAAGCTACAGGGCCGCACTGAAGCTTTCTTT. Its translation: CASKLQGRTEAFF. This chain connects TRBV28 to TRBJ1-1, with a tentative D call TRBD1 (6 bases). Germline CDR1 is MDHEN and CDR2 is SYDVKM. Deletions cut 7 bases from V and 4 bases from J, with 13 bases between. This CDR3 contains 13 residues. The variable domain in full, with the rest retrieved from reference TRBV28 and TRBJ1-1, is DVKVTQSSRYLVKRTGEKVFLECVQDMDHENMFWYRQDPGLGLRLIYFSYDVKMKEKGDIPEGYSVSREKKERFSLILESASTNQTSMYLCASKLQGRTEAFFGQGTRLTVV.

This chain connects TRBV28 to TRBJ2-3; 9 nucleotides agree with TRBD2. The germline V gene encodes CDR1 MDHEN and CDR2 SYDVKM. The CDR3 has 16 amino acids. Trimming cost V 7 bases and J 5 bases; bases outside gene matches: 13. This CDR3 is CASTSGKGYGRDTQYF. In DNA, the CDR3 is TGTGCCAGCACTAGCGGGAAAGGTTATGGGCGAGATACGCAGTATTTT.

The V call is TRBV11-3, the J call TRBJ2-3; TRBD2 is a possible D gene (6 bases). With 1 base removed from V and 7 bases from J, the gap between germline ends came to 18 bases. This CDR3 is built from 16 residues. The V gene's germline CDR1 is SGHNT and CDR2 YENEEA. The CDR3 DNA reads TGTGCCAGCAGCTTAGTATCTCGACTGGGGGGATATACGCAGTATTTT. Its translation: CASSLVSRLGGYTQYF.

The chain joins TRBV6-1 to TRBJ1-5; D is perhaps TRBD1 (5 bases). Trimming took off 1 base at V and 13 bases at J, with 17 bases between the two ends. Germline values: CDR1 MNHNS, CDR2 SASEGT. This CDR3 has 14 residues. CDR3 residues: CASSEEPAFSGQHF. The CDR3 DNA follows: TGTGCCAGCAGTGAAGAACCCGCATTCTCAGGGCAGCATTTT.

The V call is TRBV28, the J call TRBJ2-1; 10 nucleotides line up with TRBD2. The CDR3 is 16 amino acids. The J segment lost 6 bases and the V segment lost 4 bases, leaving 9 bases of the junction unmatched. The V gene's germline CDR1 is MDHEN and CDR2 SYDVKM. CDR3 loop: CASSSLQAGGFNEQFF. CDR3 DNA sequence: TGTGCCAGCAGTTCCCTCCAAGCGGGGGGGTTCAATGAGCAGTTCTTC.

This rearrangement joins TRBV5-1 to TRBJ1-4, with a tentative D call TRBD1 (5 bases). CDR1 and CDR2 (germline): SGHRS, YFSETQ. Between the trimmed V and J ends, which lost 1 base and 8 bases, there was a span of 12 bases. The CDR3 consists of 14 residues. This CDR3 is CASSLLAGREKLFF. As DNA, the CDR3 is TGCGCCAGCAGCTTGTTGGCAGGGAGGGAAAAACTGTTTTTT.